This T cell receptor (beta chain) derives from a study of cytomegalovirus exposure and HLA in healthy donors. Study overall: Previous work identified 95 million to 120 million unique TCR beta sequences from approximately 190 million T cells. Study-wide findings and caveats: Presence/absence analyses treated sequencing depth as roughly uniform across donors.

Germline V gene sequence: CDR1 SGHAT, CDR2 FQDESV (reference sequence). With V trimmed by 6 bases and J by 6 bases, 11 bases remained unmatched. This CDR3 region has 16 residues. Note on this clone: Its antigen remains unknown.

Primers included in the PCR were 60 Vbeta and 13 Jbeta primers. As handled by the study authors: An analysis that came later counted 73 million or so unique TCR beta chains, around 12 million shared. This table comes from immunoSEQ multiplex PCR, and its TCRdb copy is limited to in-frame clones, with some not included. From that table come the V and J calls and clone size; the DNA was used to work out D and trimming. The data hold 150,000 to 200,000 clones, with 87% observed a single time. The rearrangement uses TRBV11-1 and TRBJ2-1, with 10 nucleotides matching TRBD2. This receptor was identified in a boy aged 2 to 10 in good health and CMV-seronegative. The sequencing input was PBMCs. The CDR3 reads CASSLALAGRSNEQFF. The CDR3 DNA reads as TGTGCCAGCAGTCTGGCACTAGCGGGAAGGAGCAATGAGCAGTTCTTC. The full variable domain, with the rest looked up from reference TRBV11-1 and TRBJ2-1, is EAEVAQSPRYKITEKSQAVAFWCDPISGHATLYWYRQILGQGPELLVQFQDESVVDDSQLPKDRFSAERLKGVDSTLKIQPAELGDSAMYLCASSLALAGRSNEQFFGPGTRLTVL.